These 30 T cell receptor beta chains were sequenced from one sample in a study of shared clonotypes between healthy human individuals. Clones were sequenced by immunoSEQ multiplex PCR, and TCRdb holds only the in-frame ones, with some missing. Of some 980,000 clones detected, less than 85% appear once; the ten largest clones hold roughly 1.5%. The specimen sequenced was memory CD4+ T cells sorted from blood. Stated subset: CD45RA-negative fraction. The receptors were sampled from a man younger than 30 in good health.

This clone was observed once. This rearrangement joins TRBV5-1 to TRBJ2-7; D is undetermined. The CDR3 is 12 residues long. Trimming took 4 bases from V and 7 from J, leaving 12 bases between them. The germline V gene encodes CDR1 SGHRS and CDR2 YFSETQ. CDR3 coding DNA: TGCGCCAGCAGCCTCGACCGATGGGAGCAGTACTTC. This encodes CASSLDRWEQYF. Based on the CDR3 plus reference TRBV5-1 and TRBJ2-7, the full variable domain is KAGVTQTPRYLIKTRGQQVTLSCSPISGHRSVSWYQQTPGQGLQFLFEYFSETQRNKGNFPGRFSGRQFSNSRSEMNVSTLELGDSALYLCASSLDRWEQYFGPGTRLTVT.

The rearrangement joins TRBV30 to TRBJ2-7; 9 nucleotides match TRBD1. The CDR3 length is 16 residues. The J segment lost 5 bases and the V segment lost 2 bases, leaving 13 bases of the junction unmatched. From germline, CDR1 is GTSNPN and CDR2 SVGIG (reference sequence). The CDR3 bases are TGTGCCTGGAGTCCATCGAGGACAGGGGCTATTCACGAGCAGTACTTC. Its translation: CAWSPSRTGAIHEQYF.

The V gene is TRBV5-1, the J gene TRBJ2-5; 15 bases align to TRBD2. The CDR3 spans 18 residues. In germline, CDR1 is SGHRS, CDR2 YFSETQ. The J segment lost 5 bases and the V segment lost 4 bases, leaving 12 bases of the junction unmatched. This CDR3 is CASSQWTSGGATRETQYF. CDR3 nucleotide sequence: TGCGCCAGCAGCCAATGGACTAGCGGGGGGGCCACTCGGGAGACCCAGTACTTC.

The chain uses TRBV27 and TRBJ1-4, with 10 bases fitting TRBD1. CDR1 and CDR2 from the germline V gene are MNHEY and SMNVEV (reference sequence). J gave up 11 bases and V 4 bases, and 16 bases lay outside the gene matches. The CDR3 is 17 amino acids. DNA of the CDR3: TGTGCCAGCAGTTCCTCCGGGACAGGGGTTCGGGTGCAGAAACTGTTTTTT. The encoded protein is CASSSSGTGVRVQKLFF. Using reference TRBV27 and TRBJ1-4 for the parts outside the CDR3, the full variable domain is EAQVTQNPRYLITVTGKKLTVTCSQNMNHEYMSWYRQDPGLGLRQIYYSMNVEVTDKGDVPEGYKVSRKEKRNFPLILESPSPNQTSLYFCASSSSGTGVRVQKLFFGSGTQLSVL.

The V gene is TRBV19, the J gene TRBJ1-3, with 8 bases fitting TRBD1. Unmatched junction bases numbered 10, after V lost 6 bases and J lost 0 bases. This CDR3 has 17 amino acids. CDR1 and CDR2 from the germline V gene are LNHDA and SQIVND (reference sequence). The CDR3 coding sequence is TGTGCCAGTAGGAGCCGACAGGGGTTAATCTCTGGAAACACCATATATTTT. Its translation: CASRSRQGLISGNTIYF. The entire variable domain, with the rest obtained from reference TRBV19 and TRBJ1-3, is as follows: DGGITQSPKYLFRKEGQNVTLSCEQNLNHDAMYWYRQDPGQGLRLIYYSQIVNDFQKGDIAEGYSVSREKKESFPLTVTSAQKNPTAFYLCASRSRQGLISGNTIYFGEGSWLTVV.

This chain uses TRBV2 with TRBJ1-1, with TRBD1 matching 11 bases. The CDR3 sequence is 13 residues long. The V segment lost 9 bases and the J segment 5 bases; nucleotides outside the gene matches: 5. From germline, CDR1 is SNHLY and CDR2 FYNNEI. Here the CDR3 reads CARSGTGGTEAFF. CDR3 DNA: TGTGCCAGATCCGGGACAGGGGGGACTGAAGCTTTCTTT.

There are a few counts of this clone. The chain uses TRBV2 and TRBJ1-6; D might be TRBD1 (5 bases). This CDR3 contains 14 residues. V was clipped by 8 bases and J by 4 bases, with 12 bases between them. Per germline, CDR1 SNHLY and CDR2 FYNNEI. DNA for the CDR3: TGTGCCAGCGGCGGGACTCCTTATAATTCACCCCTCCACTTT. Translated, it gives CASGGTPYNSPLHF. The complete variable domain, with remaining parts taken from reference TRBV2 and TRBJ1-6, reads EPEVTQTPSHQVTQMGQEVILRCVPISNHLYFYWYRQILGQKVEFLVSFYNNEISEKSEIFDDQFSVERPDGSNFTLKIRSTKLEDSAMYFCASGGTPYNSPLHFGNGTRLTVT.

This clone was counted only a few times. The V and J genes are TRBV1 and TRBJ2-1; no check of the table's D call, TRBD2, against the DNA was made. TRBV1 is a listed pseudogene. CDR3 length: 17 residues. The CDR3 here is CTSSFRRVAGGYNEQFF. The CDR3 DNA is TGCACCAGCAGCTTTCGGAGGGTAGCGGGAGGGTACAATGAGCAGTTCTTC.

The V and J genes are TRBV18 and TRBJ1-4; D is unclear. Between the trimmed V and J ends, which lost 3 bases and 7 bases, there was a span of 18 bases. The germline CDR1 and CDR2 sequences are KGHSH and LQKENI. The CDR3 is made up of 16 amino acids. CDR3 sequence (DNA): TGTGCCAGCTCACCCTTAAAGGGCCCATTTGGTGAAAAACTGTTTTTT. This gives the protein CASSPLKGPFGEKLFF.

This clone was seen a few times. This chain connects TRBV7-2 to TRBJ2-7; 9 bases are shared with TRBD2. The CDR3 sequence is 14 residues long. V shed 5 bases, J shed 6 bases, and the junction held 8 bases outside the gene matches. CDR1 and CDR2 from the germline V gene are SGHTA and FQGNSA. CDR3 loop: CASSPSGISAEQYF. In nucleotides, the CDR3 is TGTGCCAGCAGCCCTAGCGGGATTTCCGCCGAGCAGTACTTC.

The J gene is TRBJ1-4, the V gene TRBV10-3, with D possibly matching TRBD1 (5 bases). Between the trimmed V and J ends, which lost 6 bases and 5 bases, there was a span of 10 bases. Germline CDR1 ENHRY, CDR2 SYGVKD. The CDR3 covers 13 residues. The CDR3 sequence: CAIRGPGNEKLFF. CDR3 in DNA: TGTGCCATCAGGGGACCGGGCAATGAAAAACTGTTTTTT.

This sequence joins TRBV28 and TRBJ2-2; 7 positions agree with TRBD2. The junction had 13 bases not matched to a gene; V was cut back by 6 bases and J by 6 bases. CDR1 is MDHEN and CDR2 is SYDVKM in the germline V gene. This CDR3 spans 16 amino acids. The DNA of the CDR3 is TGTGCCAGCAGGGAGTCGGGGGGTTTCACGGCCGGGGAGCTGTTTTTT. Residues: CASRESGGFTAGELFF.

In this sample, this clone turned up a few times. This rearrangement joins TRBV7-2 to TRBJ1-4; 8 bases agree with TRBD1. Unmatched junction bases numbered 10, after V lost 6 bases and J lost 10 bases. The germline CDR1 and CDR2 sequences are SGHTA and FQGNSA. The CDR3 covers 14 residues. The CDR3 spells CASRPSGGMVKLFF. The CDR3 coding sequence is TGTGCCAGCAGGCCGTCAGGGGGCATGGTAAAACTGTTTTTT.

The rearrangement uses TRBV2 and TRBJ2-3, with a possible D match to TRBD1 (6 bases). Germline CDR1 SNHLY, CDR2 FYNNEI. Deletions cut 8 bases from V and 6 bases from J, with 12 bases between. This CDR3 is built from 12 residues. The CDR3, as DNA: TGTGCCAGCGGGTGGCAGGGGGATACGCAGTATTTT. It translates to CASGWQGDTQYF. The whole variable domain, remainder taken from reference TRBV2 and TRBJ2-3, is EPEVTQTPSHQVTQMGQEVILRCVPISNHLYFYWYRQILGQKVEFLVSFYNNEISEKSEIFDDQFSVERPDGSNFTLKIRSTKLEDSAMYFCASGWQGDTQYFGPGTRLTVL.

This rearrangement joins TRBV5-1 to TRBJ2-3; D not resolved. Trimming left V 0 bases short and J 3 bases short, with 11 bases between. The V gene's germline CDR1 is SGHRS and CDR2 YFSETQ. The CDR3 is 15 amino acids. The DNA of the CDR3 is TGCGCCAGCAGCTTGGGTGTCGGTGGGACAGATACGCAGTATTTT. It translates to CASSLGVGGTDTQYF.

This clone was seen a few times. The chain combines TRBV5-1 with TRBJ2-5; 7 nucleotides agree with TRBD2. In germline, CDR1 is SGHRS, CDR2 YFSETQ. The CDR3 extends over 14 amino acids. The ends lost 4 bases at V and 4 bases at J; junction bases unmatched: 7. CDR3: CASSPPGGSETQYF. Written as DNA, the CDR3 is TGCGCCAGCAGCCCCCCGGGAGGCTCAGAGACCCAGTACTTC.

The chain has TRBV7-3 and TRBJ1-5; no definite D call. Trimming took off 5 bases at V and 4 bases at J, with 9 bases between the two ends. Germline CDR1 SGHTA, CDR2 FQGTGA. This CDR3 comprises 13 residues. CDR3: CASSPNGNQPQHF. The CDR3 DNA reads TGTGCCAGCAGCCCGAATGGGAATCAGCCCCAGCATTTT.

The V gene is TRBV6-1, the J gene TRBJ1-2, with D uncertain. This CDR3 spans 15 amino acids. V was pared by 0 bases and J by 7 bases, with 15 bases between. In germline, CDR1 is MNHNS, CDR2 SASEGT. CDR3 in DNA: TGTGCCAGCAGTGAAGCGATTAAGGGAGGCGGTGGCTACACCTTC. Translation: CASSEAIKGGGGYTF.

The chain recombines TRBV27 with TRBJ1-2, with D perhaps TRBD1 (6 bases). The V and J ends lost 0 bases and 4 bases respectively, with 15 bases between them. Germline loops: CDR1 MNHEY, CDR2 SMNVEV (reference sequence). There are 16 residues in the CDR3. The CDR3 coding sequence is TGTGCCAGCAGTTTATCGGCGGAGGGGGGATTCTATGGCTACACCTTC. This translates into CASSLSAEGGFYGYTF.

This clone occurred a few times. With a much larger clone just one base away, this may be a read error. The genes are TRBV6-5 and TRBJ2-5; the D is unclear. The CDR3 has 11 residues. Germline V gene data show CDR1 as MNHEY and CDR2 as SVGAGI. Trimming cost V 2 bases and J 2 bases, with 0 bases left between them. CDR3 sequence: CASSYQETQYF. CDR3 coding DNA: TGTGCCAGCAGTTACCAAGAGACCCAGTACTTC.

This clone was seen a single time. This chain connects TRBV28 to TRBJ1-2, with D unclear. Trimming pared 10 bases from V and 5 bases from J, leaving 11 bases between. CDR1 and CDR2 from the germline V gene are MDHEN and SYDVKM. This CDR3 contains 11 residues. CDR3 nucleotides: TGTGCCACCCTCCAGTCATATGGCTACACCTTC. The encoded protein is CATLQSYGYTF.

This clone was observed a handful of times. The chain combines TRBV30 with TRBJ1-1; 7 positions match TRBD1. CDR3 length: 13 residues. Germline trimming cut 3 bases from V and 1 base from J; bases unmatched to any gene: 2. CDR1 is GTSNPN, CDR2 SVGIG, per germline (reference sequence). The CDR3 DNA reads TGTGCCTGGAGAAGACAGGGGAACACTGAAGCTTTCTTT. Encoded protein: CAWRRQGNTEAFF.

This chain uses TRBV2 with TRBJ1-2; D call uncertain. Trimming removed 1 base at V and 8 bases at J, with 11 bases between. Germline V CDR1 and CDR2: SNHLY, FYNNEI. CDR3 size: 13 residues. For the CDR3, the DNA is TGTGCCAGCAGTGAAGGCCCAGCGGGAGGCTACACCTTC. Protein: CASSEGPAGGYTF.

The CDR3 bases are TGTGCCAGCAGCCAAGGACAGGAGCGCTCACCCCTCCACTTT. Translated: CASSQGQERSPLHF. The rearrangement links TRBV4-2 to TRBJ1-6; the D gene is possibly TRBD1 (6 bases). Germline V gives CDR1 LGHNA, CDR2 YNFKEQ. Trimming stripped 1 base from V and 10 bases from J, with 11 bases between. The CDR3 runs 14 residues.

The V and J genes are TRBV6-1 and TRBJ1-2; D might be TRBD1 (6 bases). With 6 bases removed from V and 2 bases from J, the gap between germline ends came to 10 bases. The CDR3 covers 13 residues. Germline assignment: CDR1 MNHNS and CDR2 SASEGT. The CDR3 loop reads CASRWTVNYGYTF. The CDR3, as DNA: TGTGCCAGCAGATGGACAGTCAACTATGGCTACACCTTC.

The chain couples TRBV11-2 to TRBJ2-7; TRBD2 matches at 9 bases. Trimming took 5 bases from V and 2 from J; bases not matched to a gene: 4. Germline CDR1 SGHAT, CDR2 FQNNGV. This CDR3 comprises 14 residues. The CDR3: CASSPAGGPYEQYF. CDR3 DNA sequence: TGTGCCAGCAGCCCGGCGGGAGGGCCCTACGAGCAGTACTTC.

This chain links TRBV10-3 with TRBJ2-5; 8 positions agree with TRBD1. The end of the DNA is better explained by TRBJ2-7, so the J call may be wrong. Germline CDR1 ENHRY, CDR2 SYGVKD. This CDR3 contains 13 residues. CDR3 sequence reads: CAMTRGTGYEQYF. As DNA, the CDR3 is TGTGCCATGACTAGAGGGACAGGCTACGAGCAGTACTTC.

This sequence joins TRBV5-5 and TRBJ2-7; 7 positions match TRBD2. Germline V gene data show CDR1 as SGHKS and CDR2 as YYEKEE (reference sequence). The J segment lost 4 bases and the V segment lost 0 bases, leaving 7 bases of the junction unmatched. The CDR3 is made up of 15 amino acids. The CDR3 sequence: CASSLGDGRRYEQYF. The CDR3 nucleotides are TGTGCCAGCAGCTTGGGCGACGGGAGGAGGTACGAGCAGTACTTC.

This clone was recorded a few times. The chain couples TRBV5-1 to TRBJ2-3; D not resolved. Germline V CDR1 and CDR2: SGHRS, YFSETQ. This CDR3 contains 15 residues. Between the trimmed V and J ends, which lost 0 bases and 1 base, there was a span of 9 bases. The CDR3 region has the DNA TGCGCCAGCAGCTTGGAGCGCGCCGGCACAGATACGCAGTATTTT. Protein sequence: CASSLERAGTDTQYF. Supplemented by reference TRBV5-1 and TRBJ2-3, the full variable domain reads KAGVTQTPRYLIKTRGQQVTLSCSPISGHRSVSWYQQTPGQGLQFLFEYFSETQRNKGNFPGRFSGRQFSNSRSEMNVSTLELGDSALYLCASSLERAGTDTQYFGPGTRLTVL.

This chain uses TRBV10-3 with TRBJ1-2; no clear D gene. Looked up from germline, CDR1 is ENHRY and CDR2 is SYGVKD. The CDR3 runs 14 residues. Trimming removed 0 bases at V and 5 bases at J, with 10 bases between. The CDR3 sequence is CAISESVRLYGYTF. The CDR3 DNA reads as TGTGCCATCAGTGAGTCCGTTAGATTGTATGGCTACACCTTC.